The rows below give T cell receptor beta chains drawn from one sample of a study of T cells in Graves' hyperthyroidism and ophthalmopathy. Each CDR3 protein gets one entry after TCRdb re-called the multiplex PCR reads with MiXCR. The sample comprises a few hundred thousand distinct CDR3 sequences, approximately 15% of which are singletons, and less than 3.5% rests with the top ten. Sequencing was performed on blood. Source of these receptors: a woman aged 40 to 50 with Graves' ophthalmopathy. The CDR3 runs from the conserved cysteine through the conserved F or W. D genes are given only for firm matches. Some rows have no size entry. The others give once, few or many, or a class for an expanded clone.

cdr3_length	clone_size	d_call	v_call	j_call	cdr3_aa	cdr3_nt
15	.	.	TRBV5-1	TRBJ2-1	CANSLVQGGSGEQFF	TGCGCCAACAGCTTGGTACAGGGTGGTTCTGGTGAGCAGTTCTTC
16	.	TRBD1	TRBV12-3/TRBV12-4	TRBJ2-7	CASSSPGQGHTYEQYF	TGTGCCAGCAGCTCGCCGGGACAGGGACATACCTACGAGCAGTACTTC
15	many	.	TRBV6-1	TRBJ2-1	CASSEDSSNYNEQFF	TGTGCCAGCAGCGAGGACAGCAGCAATTACAATGAGCAGTTCTTC
14	.	.	TRBV4-1	TRBJ1-3	CASSQDQTGNTIYF	TGCGCCAGCAGCCAGGACCAAACTGGAAACACCATATATTTT
13	few	TRBD1	TRBV7-2	TRBJ2-5	CASSSDRDETQYF	TGTGCCAGCAGCTCAGACAGGGATGAGACCCAGTACTTC
14	many	.	TRBV7-2	TRBJ2-7	CASSPDRSSYEQYF	TGTGCCAGCAGCCCAGACAGGAGCTCCTACGAGCAGTACTTC
17	few	TRBD2	TRBV5-1	TRBJ2-1	CASSAPISGGAANEQFF	TGCGCCAGCAGCGCTCCGATCAGCGGGGGGGCCGCGAATGAGCAGTTCTTC
12	many	.	TRBV28	TRBJ2-7	CASSLLRGEQYF	TGTGCCAGCAGTTTATTGCGGGGCGAGCAGTACTTC
14	few	TRBD2	TRBV5-1	TRBJ2-3	CASAGGGIPDTQYF	TGCGCCAGCGCCGGCGGGGGGATTCCAGATACGCAGTATTTT
11	many	.	TRBV30	TRBJ1-2	CAWDGKYGYTF	TGTGCCTGGGACGGGAAGTATGGCTACACCTTC
13	many	.	TRBV11-2	TRBJ1-1	CASSLVEDTEAFF	TGTGCCAGCAGCTTAGTAGAGGACACTGAAGCTTTCTTT
15	few	.	TRBV3-1	TRBJ1-1	CASSLSGTRGTGAFF	TGTGCCAGCAGCCTATCCGGGACAAGGGGCACTGGAGCTTTCTTT
11	few	.	TRBV29-1	TRBJ2-3	CSAGTIDTQYF	TGCAGCGCTGGGACGATAGATACGCAGTATTTT
18	many	.	TRBV28	TRBJ2-7	CASSSPSRAVPFSYEQYF	TGTGCCAGCAGTTCTCCGTCGAGGGCGGTACCCTTCTCCTACGAGCAGTACTTC
15	.	TRBD1	TRBV28	TRBJ2-4	CASSSGTDGIYIQYF	TGTGCCAGCAGTTCAGGGACAGACGGAATATACATTCAGTACTTC
15	few	TRBD2	TRBV2	TRBJ2-1	CASRSSGVVYNEQFF	TGTGCCAGCAGGTCGAGCGGGGTAGTCTACAATGAGCAGTTCTTC
14	few	.	TRBV7-2	TRBJ2-5	CASSGDWYQETQYF	TGTGCCAGCAGCGGGGACTGGTACCAAGAGACCCAGTACTTC
14	few	.	TRBV5-1	TRBJ2-5	CASSPKLAPETQYF	TGCGCCAGCAGCCCTAAACTAGCCCCAGAGACCCAGTACTTC
13	many	.	TRBV7-3	TRBJ2-3	CASSVSGADTQYF	TGTGCCAGCAGCGTCTCGGGGGCAGATACGCAGTATTTT
16	many	TRBD2	TRBV30	TRBJ2-2	CAWSLLGSGRAGELFF	TGTGCCTGGAGTCTCCTTGGGAGCGGGAGGGCCGGGGAGCTGTTTTTT
15	many	TRBD2	TRBV7-2	TRBJ2-1	CASSLGGSGGNEQFF	TGTGCCAGCAGCTTAGGGGGGTCGGGGGGCAATGAGCAGTTCTTC
14	many	.	TRBV2	TRBJ1-5	CASSEVVGSQPQHF	TGTGCCAGCAGTGAAGTAGTAGGGAGTCAGCCCCAGCATTTT
15	many	TRBD2	TRBV18	TRBJ2-1	CASSLLAGVDNEQFF	TGTGCCAGCTCACTACTAGCGGGAGTTGACAATGAGCAGTTCTTC
15	many	TRBD1	TRBV28	TRBJ2-7	CASSLRRTTGVEQYF	TGTGCCAGCAGTTTACGTCGAACTACAGGGGTTGAGCAGTACTTC
15	many	TRBD2	TRBV3-1	TRBJ2-3	CASSQGSGRLNTQYF	TGTGCCAGCAGCCAAGGTAGCGGGAGGTTGAATACGCAGTATTTT
15	many	.	TRBV2	TRBJ2-7	CASTNQGVLSYEQYF	TGTGCCAGCACCAACCAGGGAGTTCTCTCCTACGAGCAGTACTTC
15	.	.	TRBV19	TRBJ2-1	CASSIQTGEDNEQFF	TGTGCCAGTAGTATACAAACAGGGGAGGACAATGAGCAGTTCTTC
14	.	.	TRBV12-3/TRBV12-4	TRBJ2-7	CASSLQVGPMMQYF	TGTGCCAGCAGTTTGCAAGTGGGGCCTATGATGCAGTACTTC
16	many	TRBD1	TRBV11-2	TRBJ1-5	CASSLGSGTGDQPQHF	TGTGCCAGCAGCTTAGGGTCCGGGACAGGTGATCAGCCCCAGCATTTT
15	few	.	TRBV27	TRBJ1-2	CTSKPRGGLNYGYTF	TGTACCAGCAAACCACGAGGGGGGTTGAACTATGGCTACACCTTC
13	few	.	TRBV20-1	TRBJ2-7	CSAEDSYNYEQYF	TGCAGTGCCGAAGACAGTTATAACTACGAGCAGTACTTC
13	.	.	TRBV7-9	TRBJ1-2	CASSRQRDYGYTF	TGTGCCAGCAGCAGACAGAGGGACTATGGCTACACCTTC
14	.	.	TRBV5-1	TRBJ2-1	CASSSGTAHNEQFF	TGCGCCAGCAGCAGCGGGACAGCTCACAATGAGCAGTTCTTC